The clone carrying this T cell receptor beta chain was seen a single time. These data come from a study of OX40 agonist ivuxolimab in advanced cancers. TCRdb's table, derived via immunoSEQ multiplex PCR, lists solely in-frame clones and lacks some. The sample has about 17,000 clones, about four fifths seen once. The sequencing used CD4+ or CD8+ T cells sorted from blood, collected in a trial of the OX40 agonist ivuxolimab. The clonotype originates from an adult with an advanced solid tumor such as melanoma, head and neck, liver or kidney cancer.

CDR3 nucleotide sequence: TGCGCCAGCAGCTTGGCCCCGGGACTAGCGGGAGGGCCGGGAGAGCAGTACTTC. This encodes CASSLAPGLAGGPGEQYF. The chain couples TRBV5-1 to TRBJ2-7; 16 bases match TRBD2. This CDR3 contains 18 residues. The trim removed 0 bases at V and 7 bases at J, leaving 10 bases unmatched. The germline gives CDR1 SGHRS, CDR2 YFSETQ.